This T cell receptor beta chain was sequenced for a study of OX40 agonist ivuxolimab in advanced cancers. V was pared by 1 base and J by 3 bases, with 2 bases of the junction left unmatched. CDR3 length: 14 residues. CDR1 LNHDA and CDR2 SQIVND come from the germline V gene (reference sequence). Assay: immunoSEQ multiplex PCR; the TCRdb copy retains only in-frame clones and omits some. The sample holds 75,000 to 100,000 clones; about 93% are singletons and the top ten take 0.7% to 0.95%. This specimen consisted of CD4+ or CD8+ T cells sorted from blood, obtained in a trial of the OX40 agonist ivuxolimab. The V call is TRBV19, the J call TRBJ2-7, with 8 bases that match TRBD1. The clonotype comes from an adult with an advanced solid tumor such as melanoma, head and neck, liver or kidney cancer. CDR3: CASSIGTGNYEQYF. CDR3 bases: TGTGCCAGTAGTATAGGGACAGGGAACTACGAGCAGTACTTC.